The clone carrying this TCR beta chain has just one count. The sample comes from a study of CD8+CD57+ T cells in acquired aplastic anemia. CDR3 and TCR beta VDJ profiling relied on genomic DNA as the template. TCRdb re-derived calls from the reads in MiXCR, one entry per CDR3 protein. The sample lists about 160,000 distinct CDR3 sequences, around 48% occurring once. Individuals selected for sequencing had exhibited CD8+CD57+ cell expansion on flow cytometry. Patients had not yet gotten any therapy when their blood was taken for sampling. Sequenced input: sorted CD4+, CD8+, or CD8+CD57+ T cells (not recorded which) from PBMCs. This receptor was identified in a human donor with aplastic anemia.

CDR3 bases: TGTGCCACCAGCAGAGATTACGGATCTAATGAAAAACTGTTTTTT. Amino acids: CATSRDYGSNEKLFF. V usage is TRBV15 and J usage is TRBJ1-4; D not resolved. V lost 0 bases to trimming and J lost 3 bases, with 8 bases between them. Germline V gene data show CDR1 as LNHNV and CDR2 as YYDKDF (reference sequence). The CDR3 has 15 residues. The full variable domain, in which reference TRBV15 and TRBJ1-4 provide the parts outside the CDR3, is DAMVIQNPRYQVTQFGKPVTLSCSQTLNHNVMYWYQQKSSQAPKLLFHYYDKDFNNEADTPDNFQSRRPNTSFCFLDIRSPGLGDTAMYLCATSRDYGSNEKLFFGSGTQLSVL.